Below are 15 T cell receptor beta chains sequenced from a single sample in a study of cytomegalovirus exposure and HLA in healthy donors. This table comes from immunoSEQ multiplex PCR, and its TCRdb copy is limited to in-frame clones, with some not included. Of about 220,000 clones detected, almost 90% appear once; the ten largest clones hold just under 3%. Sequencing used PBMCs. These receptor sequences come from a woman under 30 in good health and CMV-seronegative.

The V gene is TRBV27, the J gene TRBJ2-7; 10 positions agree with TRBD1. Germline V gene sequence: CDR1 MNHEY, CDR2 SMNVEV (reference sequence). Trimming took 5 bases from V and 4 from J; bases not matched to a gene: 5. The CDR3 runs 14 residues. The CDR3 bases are TGTGCCAGCAGTCACCGGGACAGGGGATACGAGCAGTACTTC. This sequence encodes CASSHRDRGYEQYF.

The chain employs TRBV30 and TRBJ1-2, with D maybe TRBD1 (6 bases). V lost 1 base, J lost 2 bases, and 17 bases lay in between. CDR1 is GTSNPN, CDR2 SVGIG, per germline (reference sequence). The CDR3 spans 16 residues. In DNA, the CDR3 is TGTGCCTGGAGTGGAGGGAGCGGGGGGCTAAACTATGGCTACACCTTC. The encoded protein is CAWSGGSGGLNYGYTF.

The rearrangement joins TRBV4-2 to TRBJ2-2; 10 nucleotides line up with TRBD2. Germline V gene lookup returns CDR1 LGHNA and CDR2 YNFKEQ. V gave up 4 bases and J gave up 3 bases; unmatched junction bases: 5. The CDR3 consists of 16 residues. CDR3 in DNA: TGTGCCAGCAGCCCCGAAGCGGGAGGGTACACCGGGGAGCTGTTTTTT. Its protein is CASSPEAGGYTGELFF.

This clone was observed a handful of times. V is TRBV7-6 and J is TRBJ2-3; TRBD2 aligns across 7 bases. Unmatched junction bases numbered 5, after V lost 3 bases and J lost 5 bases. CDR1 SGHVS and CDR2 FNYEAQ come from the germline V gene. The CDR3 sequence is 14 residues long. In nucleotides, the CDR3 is TGTGCCAGCAGCTTTCTTCCGGGAGGAGATACGCAGTATTTT. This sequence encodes CASSFLPGGDTQYF.

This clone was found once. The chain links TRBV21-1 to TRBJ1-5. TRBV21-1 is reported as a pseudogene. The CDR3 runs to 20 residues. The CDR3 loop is CASSETGNTGGLPSNQPQHF. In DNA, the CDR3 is TGTGCCAGCAGCGAAACGGGCAACACCGGGGGATTACCTAGCAATCAGCCCCAGCATTTT.

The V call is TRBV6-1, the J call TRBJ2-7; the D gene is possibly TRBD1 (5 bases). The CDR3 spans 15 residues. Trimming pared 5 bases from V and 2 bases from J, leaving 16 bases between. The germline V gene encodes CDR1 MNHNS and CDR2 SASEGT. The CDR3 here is CASSRTDTLTYEQYF. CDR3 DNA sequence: TGTGCCAGCAGTCGGACGGACACCCTTACCTACGAGCAGTACTTC.

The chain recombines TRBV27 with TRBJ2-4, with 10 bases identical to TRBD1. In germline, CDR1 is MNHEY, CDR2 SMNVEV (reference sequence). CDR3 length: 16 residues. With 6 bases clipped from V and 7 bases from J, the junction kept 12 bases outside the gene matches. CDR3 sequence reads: CASSDRQGASWNIQYF. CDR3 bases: TGTGCCAGCAGCGACAGACAGGGGGCTTCTTGGAACATTCAGTACTTC.

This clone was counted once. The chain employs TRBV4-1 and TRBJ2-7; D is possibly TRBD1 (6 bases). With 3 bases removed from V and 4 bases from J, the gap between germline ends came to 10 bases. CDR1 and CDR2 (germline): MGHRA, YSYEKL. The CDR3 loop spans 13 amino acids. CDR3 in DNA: TGCGCCAGCAGCCAGGCCAGGGGTTACGAGCAGTACTTC. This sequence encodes CASSQARGYEQYF.

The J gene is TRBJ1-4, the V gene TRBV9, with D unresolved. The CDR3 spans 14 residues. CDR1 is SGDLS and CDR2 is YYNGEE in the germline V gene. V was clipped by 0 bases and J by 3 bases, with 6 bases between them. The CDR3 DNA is TGTGCCAGCAGCGTAGGGGCAGCTAATGAAAAACTGTTTTTT. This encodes CASSVGAANEKLFF. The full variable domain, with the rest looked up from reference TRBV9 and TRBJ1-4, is DSGVTQTPKHLITATGQRVTLRCSPRSGDLSVYWYQQSLDQGLQFLIQYYNGEERAKGNILERFSAQQFPDLHSELNLSSLELGDSALYFCASSVGAANEKLFFGSGTQLSVL.

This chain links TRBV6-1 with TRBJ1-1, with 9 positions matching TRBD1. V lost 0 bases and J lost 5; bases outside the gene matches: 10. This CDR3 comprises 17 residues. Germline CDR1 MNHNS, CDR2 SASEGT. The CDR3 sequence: CASSEAVGGQGDTEAFF. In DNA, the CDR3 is TGTGCCAGCAGTGAAGCAGTAGGGGGACAGGGAGATACTGAAGCTTTCTTT.

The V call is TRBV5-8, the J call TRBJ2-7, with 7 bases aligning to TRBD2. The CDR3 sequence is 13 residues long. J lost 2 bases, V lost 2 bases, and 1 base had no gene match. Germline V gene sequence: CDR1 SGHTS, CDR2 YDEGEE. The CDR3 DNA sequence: TGTGCCAGCAGCTTACGGGGGGCCTACGAGCAGTACTTC. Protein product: CASSLRGAYEQYF.

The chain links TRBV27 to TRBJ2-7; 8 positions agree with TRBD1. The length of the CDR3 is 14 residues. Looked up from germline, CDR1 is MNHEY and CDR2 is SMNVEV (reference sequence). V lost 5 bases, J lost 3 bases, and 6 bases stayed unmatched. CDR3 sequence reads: CASSRQGSNYEQYF. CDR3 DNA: TGTGCCAGCAGTCGACAGGGGTCCAACTACGAGCAGTACTTC.

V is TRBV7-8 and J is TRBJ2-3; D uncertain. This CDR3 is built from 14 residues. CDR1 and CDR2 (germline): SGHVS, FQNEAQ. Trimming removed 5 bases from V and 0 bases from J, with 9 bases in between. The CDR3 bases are TGTGCCAGCAGCCCTACGTCCAGCACAGATACGCAGTATTTT. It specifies CASSPTSSTDTQYF. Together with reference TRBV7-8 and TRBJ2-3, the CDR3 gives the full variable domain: GAGVSQSPRYKVAKRGQDVALRCDPISGHVSLFWYQQALGQGPEFLTYFQNEAQLDKSGLPSDRFFAERPEGSVSTLKIQRTQQEDSAVYLCASSPTSSTDTQYFGPGTRLTVL.

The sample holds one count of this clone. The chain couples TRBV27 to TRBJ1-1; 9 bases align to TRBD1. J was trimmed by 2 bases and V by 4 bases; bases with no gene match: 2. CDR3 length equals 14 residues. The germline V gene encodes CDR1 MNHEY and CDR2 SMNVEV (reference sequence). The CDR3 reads CASSWTGDNTEAFF. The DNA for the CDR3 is TGTGCCAGCAGTTGGACAGGGGACAACACTGAAGCTTTCTTT.

CDR3 DNA sequence: TGTGCCAGCAGTGAACTACCGGGACTAGCGTTGGCGTTCTTC. Translated: CASSELPGLALAFF. The chain uses TRBV2 and TRBJ2-1, with 10 bases that match TRBD2. CDR1 is SNHLY and CDR2 is FYNNEI in the germline V gene. The trim removed 2 bases at V and 15 bases at J, leaving 10 bases unmatched. The CDR3 spans 14 residues.